A single sample gave rise to the 20 T cell receptor beta chains below, sequenced in a study of T-cell memory formation after mild COVID-19. TCRdb re-derived calls from the 5' RACE reads in MiXCR, one entry per CDR3 protein. The table has 550,000 to 600,000 distinct CDR3 sequences, 17% seen once. The material sequenced was PBMCs or a T cell subset sorted from them (not recorded which). Receptors were obtained from an adult woman who had mild COVID-19 (a few samples of this study predate the infection). Cell type and time point are not known.

This clonotype was observed a few times. V and J are TRBV20-1 and TRBJ2-3; a weak D match, TRBD1 (6 bases). Germline V gene lookup returns CDR1 DFQATT and CDR2 SNEGSKA (reference sequence). Trimming removed 0 bases at V and 4 bases at J, with 17 bases between. There are 16 residues in the CDR3. The CDR3 DNA sequence: TGCAGTGCTAGAGACCCGTGGGACACTCTGGCAGATACGCAGTATTTT. Protein sequence: CSARDPWDTLADTQYF.

This clonotype was recorded many times. The chain combines TRBV7-9 with TRBJ2-3, with TRBD2 matching 9 bases. With V trimmed by 5 bases and J by 5 bases, 5 bases remained unmatched. Germline CDR1 reads SEHNR; CDR2 reads FQNEAQ (reference sequence). This CDR3 contains 14 residues. In DNA form, the CDR3 reads TGTGCCAGCAGCCGGATACTAGCGGGAGATACGCAGTATTTT. Translating gives CASSRILAGDTQYF. The complete variable domain, with remaining parts taken from reference TRBV7-9 and TRBJ2-3, reads DTGVSQNPRHKITKRGQNVTFRCDPISEHNRLYWYRQTLGQGPEFLTYFQNEAQLEKSRLLSDRFSAERPKGSFSTLEIQRTEQGDSAMYLCASSRILAGDTQYFGPGTRLTVL.

This clonotype was picked up many times. This sequence joins TRBV27 and TRBJ2-1; 8 positions match TRBD1. The CDR3 contains 16 residues. Germline V lookup: CDR1 MNHEY, CDR2 SMNVEV (reference sequence). V was pared by 5 bases and J by 9 bases, with 15 bases of the junction left unmatched. CDR3 loop: CASSPLRQGPYVEQFF. CDR3 in DNA: TGTGCCAGCAGTCCTCTGCGACAGGGGCCGTACGTTGAGCAGTTCTTC.

The chain joins TRBV12-3 or TRBV12-4 to TRBJ1-5; possible D gene TRBD1, 5 bases. V gave up 4 bases and J gave up 0 bases, with 10 bases separating them. The CDR3 consists of 15 residues. The CDR3 here is CASSSDSYSNQPQHF. The CDR3 coding sequence is TGTGCCAGCAGTTCCGACAGTTATAGCAATCAGCCCCAGCATTTT.

This clonotype came up many times. The chain is built from TRBV2 and TRBJ2-7; no definite D call. Germline V CDR1 and CDR2: SNHLY, FYNNEI. The CDR3 contains 12 residues. V was trimmed by 4 bases and J by 1 base, leaving 5 bases between them. In nucleotides, the CDR3 is TGTGCCAGCAGTGGATGGTCCTACGAGCAGTACTTC. As protein: CASSGWSYEQYF. Combining the CDR3 with reference TRBV2 and TRBJ2-7 gives the whole variable domain EPEVTQTPSHQVTQMGQEVILRCVPISNHLYFYWYRQILGQKVEFLVSFYNNEISEKSEIFDDQFSVERPDGSNFTLKIRSTKLEDSAMYFCASSGWSYEQYFGPGTRLTVT.

This clonotype has a handful of counts. This chain joins TRBV5-1 and TRBJ2-5, with a tentative D call TRBD2 (6 bases). Germline V gives CDR1 SGHRS, CDR2 YFSETQ. V was trimmed by 4 bases and J by 0 bases, leaving 19 bases between them. CDR3 length equals 17 residues. CDR3 in amino acids: CASSKPGGATYQETQYF. CDR3 coding DNA: TGCGCCAGCAGCAAACCTGGCGGGGCTACGTACCAAGAGACCCAGTACTTC.

The chain employs TRBV27 and TRBJ2-7, with D possibly being TRBD2 (6 bases). The CDR3 totals 15 residues. Germline V gene lookup returns CDR1 MNHEY and CDR2 SMNVEV (reference sequence). The V end lost 4 bases, the J end lost 7 bases, and 20 bases lay between the germline ends. In DNA, the CDR3 is TGTGCCAGCAGTTCCTCTTGGGGTGGAGGGTGGGAGCAGTACTTC. Translating it yields CASSSSWGGGWEQYF.

V and J are TRBV7-9 and TRBJ2-1; 7 nucleotides line up with TRBD1. Germline V gene lookup returns CDR1 SEHNR and CDR2 FQNEAQ (reference sequence). V was pared by 5 bases and J by 5 bases, with 9 bases of the junction left unmatched. CDR3 length equals 15 residues. CDR3: CASSPDRVGDNEQFF. CDR3 nucleotides: TGTGCCAGCAGCCCCGACAGGGTCGGGGACAATGAGCAGTTCTTC.

This clonotype was counted many times. The rearrangement links TRBV12-3 or TRBV12-4 to TRBJ1-1; D is unclear. This CDR3 is built from 15 residues. The V and J ends lost 6 bases and 0 bases respectively, with 14 bases between them. Here the CDR3 DNA reads TGTGCCAGCAGCTCCCTCGGCCGTTTGAACACTGAAGCTTTCTTT. Translated, it gives CASSSLGRLNTEAFF.

This clonotype was detected only a few times. This chain joins TRBV18 and TRBJ1-3, with D perhaps TRBD1 (5 bases). The CDR3 is 15 amino acids. Germline CDR1 is KGHSH and CDR2 is LQKENI. The V gene lost 5 bases and the J gene lost 2 bases, with 13 bases spanning the gap. CDR3 loop: CASSDLGLPGNTIYF. The CDR3 DNA reads TGTGCCAGCTCAGACTTGGGACTCCCTGGAAACACCATATATTTT.

At least ten counts were recorded for this clonotype. The chain has TRBV7-9 and TRBJ1-1, with 8 nucleotides matching TRBD1. The germline gives CDR1 SEHNR, CDR2 FQNEAQ (reference sequence). Losses at the gene ends were 4 bases for V and 0 bases for J; bases not matched to a gene: 10. CDR3 length equals 17 residues. CDR3 protein: CASSSPFRGRVNTEAFF. Written as DNA, the CDR3 is TGTGCCAGCAGCTCCCCGTTCAGGGGGCGAGTGAACACTGAAGCTTTCTTT.

Turning to this clonotype: One end of the junction does not line up with germline, which may come from a read error. This chain uses TRBV7-3 with TRBJ2-7; 9 nucleotides align to TRBD2. Germline V gene data show CDR1 as SGHTA and CDR2 as FQGTGA. This CDR3 has 14 amino acids. This CDR3 reads CASSPGTSSHEQYF. CDR3 sequence (DNA): TGTGCCAGCAGCCCCGGGACTAGCTCCCACGAGCAGTACTTC.

J is TRBJ1-4 and V is TRBV15; no clear D. The CDR3 is made up of 13 amino acids. Germline CDR1 LNHNV, CDR2 YYDKDF (reference sequence). With 6 bases removed from V and 5 bases from J, the gap between germline ends came to 10 bases. The chain's CDR3 is CATRSGLNEKLFF. The CDR3 DNA reads TGTGCCACCAGGTCAGGACTGAATGAAAAACTGTTTTTT.

The chain links TRBV5-1 to TRBJ1-1; no firm D call. The CDR3 totals 12 residues. V was cut by 2 bases and J by 4 bases, with 6 bases left in between. Germline loops: CDR1 SGHRS, CDR2 YFSETQ. CDR3 sequence: CASSFSSTEAFF. The DNA for the CDR3 is TGCGCCAGCAGCTTTTCCTCCACTGAAGCTTTCTTT.

This clonotype has a handful of counts. The V gene is TRBV12-5, the J gene TRBJ2-1, with D uncertain. The CDR3 consists of 11 residues. The germline V and J ends were trimmed by 7 bases and 12 bases, with 13 bases remaining between them. Per the germline V gene, CDR1 is LGHNT and CDR2 is FRNRAP. The CDR3 loop reads CASALDKAQFF. CDR3 DNA sequence: TGTGCTAGTGCCCTGGATAAAGCGCAGTTCTTC.

The rearrangement links TRBV3-1 to TRBJ2-4; D is undetermined. The CDR3 sequence is 17 residues long. V lost 4 bases, J lost 1 base, and 17 bases lay in between. CDR1 and CDR2 (germline): LGHDT, YNNKEL (reference sequence). DNA for the CDR3: TGTGCCAGCAGCCTAAGTGGAGCTTTTAGGGCCAAAAACATTCAGTACTTC. This gives the protein CASSLSGAFRAKNIQYF.

The chain is built from TRBV12-3 or TRBV12-4 and TRBJ2-2; 8 bases align to TRBD1. This CDR3 spans 15 amino acids. V shed 6 bases, J shed 0 bases, and the junction held 3 bases outside the gene matches. CDR3 in DNA: TGTGCCAGCAGACTGGGACAGGCGAACACCGGGGAGCTGTTTTTT. It encodes CASRLGQANTGELFF.

This clonotype came up a few times. The V and J genes are TRBV7-9 and TRBJ1-1, with D possibly TRBD1 on 6 matching bases. Trimming shortened V by 5 bases and J by 10 bases, and 26 bases separated the two germline ends. CDR3 size: 16 residues. From germline, CDR1 is SEHNR and CDR2 FQNEAQ (reference sequence). CDR3 amino acids: CASSPSGGGAAPRAFF. The DNA for the CDR3 is TGTGCCAGCAGCCCATCAGGAGGGGGGGCGGCCCCAAGAGCTTTCTTT.

The gene calls are TRBV7-8 and TRBJ1-4, with a weak D call TRBD1 (6 bases). Per the germline V gene, CDR1 is SGHVS and CDR2 is FQNEAQ. V was cut by 5 bases and J by 8 bases, with 18 bases left in between. CDR3 size: 15 residues. CDR3 in amino acids: CASSPTTGSQEKLFF. The CDR3 region has the DNA TGTGCCAGCAGCCCTACTACAGGGAGTCAAGAAAAACTGTTTTTT. Filled out from reference TRBV7-8 and TRBJ1-4, the complete variable domain reads GAGVSQSPRYKVAKRGQDVALRCDPISGHVSLFWYQQALGQGPEFLTYFQNEAQLDKSGLPSDRFFAERPEGSVSTLKIQRTQQEDSAVYLCASSPTTGSQEKLFFGSGTQLSVL.

This clonotype was found a few times. The V gene is TRBV7-8, the J gene TRBJ2-2; unclear D gene. Germline V CDR1 and CDR2: SGHVS, FQNEAQ. Trimming stripped 5 bases from V and 6 bases from J, with 19 bases between. CDR3 length: 16 residues. The CDR3 sequence: CASSSGLAWAAGELFF. In nucleotides, the CDR3 is TGTGCCAGCAGCAGTGGCCTTGCCTGGGCGGCCGGGGAGCTGTTTTTT.